A selection of T cell receptor beta chains follows, all from one sample in a study of shared clonotypes between healthy human individuals. Clones were sequenced by immunoSEQ multiplex PCR, and TCRdb holds only the in-frame ones, with some missing. The sample shows around 600,000 clones, roughly 97% of them seen only once. The source material was naive CD4+ T cells sorted from blood. These receptors were obtained from a woman under 40 in good health. CDR3s include the opening cysteine and the closing phenylalanine or tryptophan. A D gene is named only where the DNA matches it firmly. Clone sizes are given selectively: once, few, many, or a class where the clone is expanded.

clone size: -
J gene: TRBJ2-1
CDR3 length: 13
V gene: TRBV6-5
D gene: -
CDR3 protein: CASSPQGYHEQFF
CDR3 DNA: TGTGCCAGCAGTCCTCAGGGGTATCATGAGCAGTTCTTC

clone size: -
J gene: TRBJ1-2
CDR3 length: 15
V gene: TRBV6-6
D gene: -
CDR3 protein: CASSTKSQGHHGYTF
CDR3 DNA: TGTGCCAGCAGTACAAAATCGCAGGGGCACCATGGCTACACCTTC

clone size: -
J gene: TRBJ2-5
CDR3 length: 12
V gene: TRBV18
D gene: -
CDR3 protein: CASSPPTETQYF
CDR3 DNA: TGTGCCAGCTCACCACCGACGGAGACCCAGTACTTC

clone size: -
J gene: TRBJ2-7
CDR3 length: 15
V gene: TRBV5-8
D gene: -
CDR3 protein: CASSLALGGLSEQYF
CDR3 DNA: TGTGCCAGCAGCTTGGCGTTAGGGGGGCTCTCCGAGCAGTACTTC

clone size: few
J gene: TRBJ1-5
CDR3 length: 15
V gene: TRBV19
D gene: TRBD1
CDR3 protein: CASRPVGQSNQPQHF
CDR3 DNA: TGTGCCAGTCGACCTGTGGGACAGAGCAATCAGCCCCAGCATTTT

clone size: -
J gene: TRBJ2-2
CDR3 length: 14
V gene: TRBV10-3
D gene: -
CDR3 protein: CAISESVDTGELFF
CDR3 DNA: TGTGCCATCAGTGAGTCCGTGGACACCGGGGAGCTGTTTTTT

clone size: -
J gene: TRBJ2-5
CDR3 length: 13
V gene: TRBV5-1
D gene: TRBD1
CDR3 protein: CASSFQGDETQYF
CDR3 DNA: TGCGCCAGCAGCTTCCAGGGGGATGAGACCCAGTACTTC

clone size: -
J gene: TRBJ1-1
CDR3 length: 16
V gene: TRBV21-1
D gene: -
CDR3 protein: CASPPRGQRLNTEAFF
CDR3 DNA: TGTGCCAGCCCGCCCAGGGGCCAACGATTGAACACTGAAGCTTTCTTT

clone size: -
J gene: TRBJ2-1
CDR3 length: 15
V gene: TRBV9
D gene: -
CDR3 protein: CASSAPGLGANEQFF
CDR3 DNA: TGTGCCAGCAGCGCTCCGGGGTTGGGGGCAAATGAGCAGTTCTTC

clone size: -
J gene: TRBJ2-1
CDR3 length: 13
V gene: TRBV5-1
D gene: TRBD1
CDR3 protein: CASSGTGFNEQFF
CDR3 DNA: TGCGCCAGCAGCGGGACAGGGTTCAATGAGCAGTTCTTC

clone size: -
J gene: TRBJ2-1
CDR3 length: 17
V gene: TRBV5-4
D gene: TRBD2
CDR3 protein: CASSFGGPGLQYNEQFF
CDR3 DNA: TGTGCCAGCAGCTTTGGAGGGCCGGGACTACAGTACAATGAGCAGTTCTTC

clone size: -
J gene: TRBJ1-5
CDR3 length: 15
V gene: TRBV7-3
D gene: -
CDR3 protein: CASSSQKQGRQPQHF
CDR3 DNA: TGTGCCAGCAGCTCCCAAAAACAGGGAAGACAGCCCCAGCATTTT

clone size: -
J gene: TRBJ1-1
CDR3 length: 14
V gene: TRBV6-6
D gene: -
CDR3 protein: CATSDRSRSTEAFF
CDR3 DNA: TGTGCCACCAGCGACAGGTCCCGATCTACTGAAGCTTTCTTT

clone size: few
J gene: TRBJ1-5
CDR3 length: 12
V gene: TRBV19
D gene: -
CDR3 protein: CASSIRNQPQHF
CDR3 DNA: TGTGCCAGTAGTATCCGCAATCAGCCCCAGCATTTT

clone size: -
J gene: TRBJ2-3
CDR3 length: 16
V gene: TRBV6-6
D gene: -
CDR3 protein: CASRGGRVLFTDTQYF
CDR3 DNA: TGTGCCAGCCGAGGAGGACGCGTCCTCTTCACAGATACGCAGTATTTT

clone size: -
J gene: TRBJ1-2
CDR3 length: 14
V gene: TRBV19
D gene: -
CDR3 protein: CASRMDGTNYGYTF
CDR3 DNA: TGTGCCAGTAGAATGGACGGAACTAACTATGGCTACACCTTC

clone size: -
J gene: TRBJ2-7
CDR3 length: 16
V gene: TRBV28
D gene: TRBD2
CDR3 protein: CASSTPSSGSSYEQYF
CDR3 DNA: TGTGCCAGCAGTACCCCCTCTAGCGGCTCTTCCTACGAGCAGTACTTC

clone size: -
J gene: TRBJ2-1
CDR3 length: 15
V gene: TRBV19
D gene: TRBD2
CDR3 protein: CASSIAASGYNEQFF
CDR3 DNA: TGTGCCAGTAGTATAGCGGCTAGCGGGTACAATGAGCAGTTCTTC

clone size: -
J gene: TRBJ2-7
CDR3 length: 11
V gene: TRBV5-1
D gene: -
CDR3 protein: CASSGSYEQYF
CDR3 DNA: TGCGCCAGCAGCGGCTCCTACGAGCAGTACTTC

clone size: -
J gene: TRBJ2-7
CDR3 length: 16
V gene: TRBV19
D gene: TRBD2
CDR3 protein: CASSIGFPSGSGEQYF
CDR3 DNA: TGTGCCAGTAGTATCGGGTTCCCTAGCGGGAGTGGGGAGCAGTACTTC

clone size: -
J gene: TRBJ2-3
CDR3 length: 13
V gene: TRBV7-3
D gene: -
CDR3 protein: CASSLQSTDTQYF
CDR3 DNA: TGTGCCAGCAGCTTACAGAGCACAGATACGCAGTATTTT

clone size: -
J gene: TRBJ2-5
CDR3 length: 14
V gene: TRBV7-2
D gene: -
CDR3 protein: CASSVAPSGETQYF
CDR3 DNA: TGTGCCAGCAGCGTAGCGCCTAGTGGGGAGACCCAGTACTTC

clone size: -
J gene: TRBJ1-3
CDR3 length: 14
V gene: TRBV6-1
D gene: -
CDR3 protein: CASRQASSGNTIYF
CDR3 DNA: TGTGCCAGCAGGCAAGCGAGCTCTGGAAACACCATATATTTT

clone size: -
J gene: TRBJ2-3
CDR3 length: 16
V gene: TRBV19
D gene: TRBD2
CDR3 protein: CASSIESAGGEGTQYF
CDR3 DNA: TGTGCCAGTAGTATAGAGTCCGCGGGGGGGGAAGGTACGCAGTATTTT

clone size: -
J gene: TRBJ1-2
CDR3 length: 13
V gene: TRBV28
D gene: -
CDR3 protein: CASSFSGDNGYTF
CDR3 DNA: TGTGCCAGCAGTTTTTCCGGGGACAATGGCTACACCTTC

clone size: -
J gene: TRBJ1-1
CDR3 length: 17
V gene: TRBV27
D gene: -
CDR3 protein: CASSYTSRGGKNTEAFF
CDR3 DNA: TGTGCCAGCAGTTATACTTCCAGGGGAGGGAAGAACACTGAAGCTTTCTTT

clone size: once
J gene: TRBJ1-1
CDR3 length: 16
V gene: TRBV6-5
D gene: -
CDR3 protein: CASSYSSSVMNTEAFF
CDR3 DNA: TGTGCCAGCAGTTACTCGAGCTCAGTCATGAACACTGAAGCTTTCTTT

clone size: -
J gene: TRBJ1-5
CDR3 length: 16
V gene: TRBV6-6
D gene: -
CDR3 protein: CASSSIQGASNQPQHF
CDR3 DNA: TGTGCCAGCAGTTCGATACAGGGAGCGAGCAATCAGCCCCAGCATTTT

clone size: -
J gene: TRBJ2-3
CDR3 length: 13
V gene: TRBV7-2
D gene: -
CDR3 protein: CASSLVRADQGYF
CDR3 DNA: TGTGCCAGCAGCTTAGTTCGGGCAGACCAAGGGTATTTT

clone size: -
J gene: TRBJ2-1
CDR3 length: 18
V gene: TRBV10-1
D gene: TRBD1
CDR3 protein: CASRRTGGLLFSYNEQFF
CDR3 DNA: TGCGCCAGCAGGAGGACAGGGGGTCTACTCTTCTCCTACAATGAGCAGTTCTTC

clone size: -
J gene: TRBJ2-7
CDR3 length: 10
V gene: TRBV20-1
D gene: -
CDR3 protein: CSTDSVEQYF
CDR3 DNA: TGCAGTACCGACTCCGTCGAGCAGTACTTC

clone size: -
J gene: TRBJ1-2
CDR3 length: 17
V gene: TRBV11-2
D gene: TRBD1
CDR3 protein: CASSFPRTGDGNYGYTF
CDR3 DNA: TGTGCCAGCAGCTTCCCCCGGACAGGGGATGGGAACTATGGCTACACCTTC

clone size: -
J gene: TRBJ1-3
CDR3 length: 15
V gene: TRBV19
D gene: TRBD1
CDR3 protein: CASSDLQGNGNTIYF
CDR3 DNA: TGTGCCAGTAGCGACTTACAGGGGAATGGAAACACCATATATTTT

clone size: -
J gene: TRBJ1-1
CDR3 length: 10
V gene: TRBV20-1
D gene: -
CDR3 protein: CSASISEAFF
CDR3 DNA: TGCAGTGCTAGTATCAGTGAAGCTTTCTTT

clone size: -
J gene: TRBJ2-3
CDR3 length: 16
V gene: TRBV19
D gene: TRBD1
CDR3 protein: CASSMNRGTGADTQYF
CDR3 DNA: TGTGCCAGTAGTATGAACAGGGGGACTGGTGCAGATACGCAGTATTTT

clone size: -
J gene: TRBJ2-5
CDR3 length: 16
V gene: TRBV29-1
D gene: -
CDR3 protein: CSAGGRGRGVQETQYF
CDR3 DNA: TGCAGCGCGGGCGGTCGGGGGAGAGGGGTACAAGAGACCCAGTACTTC

clone size: once
J gene: TRBJ1-4
CDR3 length: 16
V gene: TRBV19
D gene: -
CDR3 protein: CASSTGLLSTNEKLFF
CDR3 DNA: TGTGCCAGTAGTACAGGACTCCTGTCAACTAATGAAAAACTGTTTTTT

clone size: -
J gene: TRBJ1-2
CDR3 length: 13
V gene: TRBV5-1
D gene: -
CDR3 protein: CASSYRQNYGYTF
CDR3 DNA: TGCGCCAGCAGCTACCGACAGAACTATGGCTACACCTTC

clone size: -
J gene: TRBJ2-5
CDR3 length: 13
V gene: TRBV10-3
D gene: TRBD1
CDR3 protein: CAISGTGGETQYF
CDR3 DNA: TGTGCCATCAGTGGGACAGGGGGAGAGACCCAGTACTTC

clone size: -
J gene: TRBJ2-4
CDR3 length: 17
V gene: TRBV4-1
D gene: TRBD2
CDR3 protein: CASSHGGLAGVENIQYF
CDR3 DNA: TGCGCCAGCAGCCATGGTGGACTAGCGGGAGTCGAAAACATTCAGTACTTC

clone size: -
J gene: TRBJ1-2
CDR3 length: 13
V gene: TRBV27
D gene: -
CDR3 protein: CASSFGGRGGYTF
CDR3 DNA: TGTGCCAGCAGTTTTGGGGGGCGCGGTGGCTACACCTTC

clone size: -
J gene: TRBJ1-1
CDR3 length: 14
V gene: TRBV11-2
D gene: -
CDR3 protein: CASSNGQTLTEAFF
CDR3 DNA: TGTGCCAGCAGCAACGGACAGACTTTAACTGAAGCTTTCTTT

clone size: -
J gene: TRBJ2-7
CDR3 length: 16
V gene: TRBV5-3
D gene: TRBD2
CDR3 protein: CARSLRRSGRRNEQYF
CDR3 DNA: TGTGCCAGAAGCTTGAGGCGAAGCGGGAGGAGAAACGAGCAGTACTTC

clone size: -
J gene: TRBJ2-7
CDR3 length: 11
V gene: TRBV10-2
D gene: TRBD1
CDR3 protein: CASKRGHEQYF
CDR3 DNA: TGCGCCAGCAAAAGGGGGCACGAGCAGTACTTC

clone size: once
J gene: TRBJ2-5
CDR3 length: 12
V gene: TRBV6-5
D gene: -
CDR3 protein: CASSQSGETQYF
CDR3 DNA: TGTGCCAGCAGTCAATCAGGGGAGACCCAGTACTTC

clone size: -
J gene: TRBJ2-1
CDR3 length: 17
V gene: TRBV19
D gene: TRBD2
CDR3 protein: CASSVAPASGRADEQFF
CDR3 DNA: TGTGCCAGTAGTGTGGCTCCCGCGAGCGGGAGGGCCGATGAGCAGTTCTTC

clone size: -
J gene: TRBJ1-1
CDR3 length: 13
V gene: TRBV29-1
D gene: -
CDR3 protein: CSVGKILNTEAFF
CDR3 DNA: TGCAGCGTTGGAAAGATTTTGAACACTGAAGCTTTCTTT

clone size: -
J gene: TRBJ2-3
CDR3 length: 14
V gene: TRBV5-4
D gene: TRBD2
CDR3 protein: CASSLGLAGEAQYF
CDR3 DNA: TGTGCCAGCAGCTTGGGTCTAGCGGGAGAGGCGCAGTATTTT

clone size: -
J gene: TRBJ1-5
CDR3 length: 16
V gene: TRBV6-1
D gene: TRBD1
CDR3 protein: CASSETDRGPVQPQHF
CDR3 DNA: TGTGCCAGCAGTGAAACGGACAGGGGGCCGGTTCAGCCCCAGCATTTT

clone size: -
J gene: TRBJ1-5
CDR3 length: 16
V gene: TRBV11-2
D gene: TRBD1
CDR3 protein: CASSLTGGAGNQPQHF
CDR3 DNA: TGTGCCAGCAGCTTGACAGGGGGCGCGGGAAATCAGCCCCAGCATTTT

clone size: -
J gene: TRBJ2-7
CDR3 length: 14
V gene: TRBV25-1
D gene: TRBD2
CDR3 protein: CASSEGGVSYEQYF
CDR3 DNA: TGTGCCAGCAGTGAGGGGGGGGTGTCCTACGAGCAGTACTTC

clone size: -
J gene: TRBJ1-4
CDR3 length: 14
V gene: TRBV28
D gene: -
CDR3 protein: CASSLWQGGEKLFF
CDR3 DNA: TGTGCCAGCAGTTTATGGCAGGGTGGGGAAAAACTGTTTTTT